In its sample, the clone carrying this T cell receptor (beta chain) was seen a few times. Its antigen remains unidentified. This entry comes from a study of T cell responses to AZD1222 COVID-19 vaccine. Study context: Combined were second doses at about 4 or about 12 weeks.

V was clipped by 6 bases and J by 5 bases, with 16 bases between them. Germline V gives CDR1 MNHEY, CDR2 SVGAGI. This CDR3 spans 14 amino acids. This table comes from immunoSEQ multiplex PCR, and its TCRdb copy is limited to in-frame clones, with some not included. The table lists more than 95,000 clones, over 75% of them singletons. Study observations and caveats: Among the donors, most were white British and more were female, and clonal diversity was possibly underestimated. Among vaccine-associated CD4 TCRs, coverage spanned spike, with dominance at 160-218 and 743-854.

The chain combines TRBV6-5 with TRBJ2-5; tentative D call: TRBD2 (7 bases). The receptor comes from an adult in good health. The material sequenced was peripheral blood, taken on day 0 of AZD1222 vaccination. CDR3 amino acids: CASRPTGGGETQYF. Written as DNA, the CDR3 is TGTGCCAGCAGGCCGACGGGGGGCGGGGAGACCCAGTACTTC.